This TCR beta chain derives from a study of blood T cell repertoires in COVID-19. On the study more broadly: PBMCs, B-cell-depleted T cells, or T cells were the source of the cDNA or gDNA that made up the material.

TCRdb's copy holds only in-frame clones and misses some; the assay was immunoSEQ multiplex PCR. This table holds a few hundred thousand clones, roughly 87% found once. CDR1 SNHLY and CDR2 FYNNEI come from the germline V gene. The CDR3 is made up of 11 amino acids. V shed 4 bases and J shed 11 bases, with 11 bases lying between them. Recovered participants had two consecutive negative NP/OP PCR tests, healthcare professional clearance, or symptom resolution. This clone was counted once. Sequences were obtained from PBMCs or T cells enriched from blood (not recorded which). V is TRBV2 and J is TRBJ1-1; possibly TRBD1 for D (6 bases). The clonotype originates from a woman aged 30 to 39 who had recovered from COVID-19. In nucleotides, the CDR3 is TGTGCCAGCAGTGGCGGGGGGCCTGCTTTCTTT. Translating gives CASSGGGPAFF. The full variable domain, its missing parts supplied by reference TRBV2 and TRBJ1-1, is EPEVTQTPSHQVTQMGQEVILRCVPISNHLYFYWYRQILGQKVEFLVSFYNNEISEKSEIFDDQFSVERPDGSNFTLKIRSTKLEDSAMYFCASSGGGPAFFGQGTRLTVV.